Below are 10 T cell receptor beta chains sequenced from a single sample in a study of neurological immune-mediated disorders. One entry per CDR3 protein, called by TCRdb with MiXCR from the 5' RACE reads. The sample carries under 70,000 distinct CDR3 sequences, about 3.4% recorded once. What was sequenced was PBMCs. The receptors were gathered from a woman aged 55-70 years with multiple sclerosis.

This clonotype was found many times. The rearrangement links TRBV20-1 to TRBJ2-5; tentative D call: TRBD2 (7 bases). The germline gives CDR1 DFQATT, CDR2 SNEGSKA (reference sequence). Trimming shortened V by 3 bases and J by 4 bases, and 12 bases separated the two germline ends. There are 13 residues in the CDR3. CDR3 in DNA: TGCAGTGCTAGTAAGGGGGGGTCAGAGACCCAGTACTTC. Its protein product is CSASKGGSETQYF.

This clonotype was observed at least ten times. This chain uses TRBV29-1 with TRBJ1-2; no clear D gene. Germline loops: CDR1 SQVTM, CDR2 ANQGSEA. V was trimmed by 3 bases and J by 2 bases, leaving 16 bases between them. This CDR3 is built from 15 residues. CDR3 residues: CSVEGMLAGNYGYTF. Here the CDR3 DNA reads TGCAGCGTTGAGGGGATGTTGGCAGGAAACTATGGCTACACCTTC.

This clonotype was seen repeatedly, ten times or more. The chain employs TRBV7-2 and TRBJ2-1; 10 nucleotides agree with TRBD2. The CDR3 contains 18 residues. CDR1 and CDR2 from the germline V gene are SGHTA and FQGNSA. The V segment lost 2 bases and the J segment 0 bases; nucleotides outside the gene matches: 7. The CDR3 bases are TGTGCCAGCAGCTTAATGAGCGGGGGGGTTAGCTCCTACAATGAGCAGTTCTTC. This codes for CASSLMSGGVSSYNEQFF.

The chain has TRBV18 and TRBJ2-2, with TRBD2 identical over 9 bases. CDR3 length: 19 residues. Germline-derived CDR1 and CDR2 are KGHSH and LQKENI. V lost 0 bases to trimming and J lost 1 base; unmatched junction nucleotides: 9. In DNA form, the CDR3 reads TGTGCCAGCTCACCACCGTTGAGGCTGACTAGCGGGAACACCGGGGAGCTGTTTTTT. Residues: CASSPPLRLTSGNTGELFF.

At least ten counts were recorded for this clonotype. The rearrangement joins TRBV5-1 to TRBJ2-5, with 7 positions matching TRBD2. The CDR3 is made up of 14 amino acids. CDR1 is SGHRS, CDR2 YFSETQ, per germline. Trimming took 4 bases from V and 5 from J; bases not matched to a gene: 8. As DNA, the CDR3 is TGCGCCAGCAGCCCTGGGGTTAGCGGGGAGACCCAGTACTTC. Its protein product is CASSPGVSGETQYF. The whole variable domain, remainder taken from reference TRBV5-1 and TRBJ2-5, is KAGVTQTPRYLIKTRGQQVTLSCSPISGHRSVSWYQQTPGQGLQFLFEYFSETQRNKGNFPGRFSGRQFSNSRSEMNVSTLELGDSALYLCASSPGVSGETQYFGPGTRLLVL.

In its sample, this clonotype was seen many times. The chain has TRBV5-1 and TRBJ2-1, with 10 bases lining up with TRBD2. CDR3 length: 18 amino acids. CDR1 SGHRS and CDR2 YFSETQ come from the germline V gene. Unmatched junction bases numbered 15, after V lost 1 base and J lost 8 bases. The DNA of the CDR3 is TGCGCCAGCAGCTTGTCTCCTAGCGGGAGCCTCCTCTTTGATGAGCAGTTCTTC. Residues: CASSLSPSGSLLFDEQFF.

This clonotype was counted at least ten times. The J gene is TRBJ1-1, the V gene TRBV19, with D perhaps TRBD1 (5 bases). V was cut by 3 bases and J by 10 bases, with 12 bases left in between. CDR1 LNHDA and CDR2 SQIVND come from the germline V gene (reference sequence). There are 12 residues in the CDR3. The CDR3 coding sequence is TGTGCCAGTAGTATTGGGCGGCAGGGAGCTTTCTTT. Its protein is CASSIGRQGAFF.

This clonotype was observed at least ten times. This chain links TRBV4-3 with TRBJ2-5; perhaps TRBD2 as D (6 bases). V was cut by 1 base and J by 5 bases, with 17 bases left in between. From germline, CDR1 is LGHNA and CDR2 YSLEER. The CDR3 spans 16 residues. The CDR3 DNA sequence: TGCGCCAGCAGCCAAGCCATGGGGCTAGCGTTCGAGACCCAGTACTTC. Amino acid sequence: CASSQAMGLAFETQYF.

This clonotype came up many times. The chain employs TRBV9 and TRBJ2-1; 12 nucleotides line up with TRBD2. The CDR3 length is 19 residues. CDR1 and CDR2 from the germline V gene are SGDLS and YYNGEE. Losses at the gene ends were 4 bases for V and 1 base for J; bases not matched to a gene: 12. CDR3 DNA: TGTGCCAGCAGCTCACGGACTAGCGGGAAAATCGGATCCTACAATGAGCAGTTCTTC. Protein product: CASSSRTSGKIGSYNEQFF.

This clonotype was recorded at least ten times. This chain connects TRBV7-9 to TRBJ1-3; no clear D. Germline-derived CDR1 and CDR2 are SEHNR and FQNEAQ (reference sequence). The CDR3 has 17 amino acids. Trimming removed 1 base at V and 2 bases at J, with 15 bases between. The CDR3, as DNA: TGTGCCAGCAGCTTAGAGAGTGGGCAGGCAGCTGGAAACACCATATATTTT. It specifies CASSLESGQAAGNTIYF.